The source of this TCR beta chain is a study of blood T cell repertoires in COVID-19. About the study: Sites in the United States, Italy and Spain provided acute and convalescent COVID-19 samples. T cells, B-cell-depleted T cells, or PBMCs supplied cDNA or gDNA.

CDR3 length: 15 residues. The germline V gene encodes CDR1 SGHVS and CDR2 FQNEAQ. Trimming shortened V by 5 bases and J by 7 bases, and 17 bases separated the two germline ends. This clone was counted ten times or more. A Seattle source enrolled patients during active infection and followed them longitudinally. As processed by the authors: Counts of nucleated cells, estimated from reference gene primer amplification, were obtained. The protocol was immunoSEQ multiplex PCR, while the TCRdb copy is restricted to in-frame clones and leaves out a portion. D and trimming were read from the DNA, whereas the V and J calls and clone size are those reported in that table. In the table there are roughly 190,000 clones, around 84% of which are singletons.

The genes are TRBV7-8 and TRBJ1-4; possibly TRBD1 for D (6 bases). The sequenced sample was peripheral blood. The source of this sequence is a woman between 70 and 85 years old with COVID-19, enrolled during active disease. CDR3 sequence: CASSLIRTAGEKLFF. In nucleotides, the CDR3 is TGTGCCAGCAGCCTTATCAGGACAGCCGGTGAAAAACTGTTTTTT. The entire variable domain, with the rest obtained from reference TRBV7-8 and TRBJ1-4, is as follows: GAGVSQSPRYKVAKRGQDVALRCDPISGHVSLFWYQQALGQGPEFLTYFQNEAQLDKSGLPSDRFFAERPEGSVSTLKIQRTQQEDSAVYLCASSLIRTAGEKLFFGSGTQLSVL.